Presented here are 4 T cell receptor beta chains from one specimen sequenced in a study of blood T cells in healthy people across ages. Through a sample-barcoded 5' primer and a J-beta primer mix, a second PCR was run for roughly 7 to 12 cycles. TCRdb processed the 5' RACE reads anew with MiXCR; each CDR3 protein has one entry. The sample holds 1.5 million to 2 million distinct CDR3 sequences, 28% seen once. The material sequenced was blood. Receptors originate from a woman aged 30 to 39 in good health.

This clonotype was recorded a few times. The rearrangement joins TRBV20-1 to TRBJ2-5, with TRBD2 identical over 7 bases. The J segment lost 4 bases and the V segment lost 0 bases, leaving 8 bases of the junction unmatched. From germline, CDR1 is DFQATT and CDR2 SNEGSKA (reference sequence). The CDR3 extends over 15 amino acids. CDR3 in DNA: TGCAGTGCTAGAGATTGGGGGGGGAAGGTAGAGACCCAGTACTTC. Protein product: CSARDWGGKVETQYF.

The chain uses TRBV4-1 and TRBJ1-1, with a tentative D call TRBD1 (5 bases). With 3 bases removed from V and 10 bases from J, the gap between germline ends came to 18 bases. This CDR3 spans 14 amino acids. The germline gives CDR1 MGHRA, CDR2 YSYEKL. This CDR3 reads CASSQSGAPLGAFF. The CDR3 coding sequence is TGCGCCAGCAGCCAGTCCGGGGCCCCCCTGGGAGCTTTCTTT.

The chain recombines TRBV7-2 with TRBJ2-5; D perhaps matches TRBD1 (7 bases). The V gene's germline CDR1 is SGHTA and CDR2 FQGNSA. V lost 3 bases and J lost 4, with 12 bases in between. The length of the CDR3 is 14 residues. CDR3 in DNA: TGTGCCAGCAGCTTCAGGGGGAGGCGAGAGACCCAGTACTTC. Translation gives CASSFRGRRETQYF.

This chain links TRBV27 with TRBJ2-7, with a tentative D call TRBD2 (7 bases). In germline, CDR1 is MNHEY, CDR2 SMNVEV (reference sequence). This CDR3 has 15 amino acids. V was shortened by 0 bases and J by 9 bases, with 18 bases between the two germline ends. The CDR3 spells CASSLSREGGLRQYF. In DNA, the CDR3 is TGTGCCAGCAGTTTATCGAGAGAGGGGGGGCTTAGGCAGTACTTC.